These 18 T cell receptor beta chains were all obtained from the same sample, sequenced in a study of T cells after yellow fever vaccination. TCRdb itself ran the 5' RACE reads through MiXCR, one entry per CDR3 protein. The profile shows some 160,000 distinct CDR3 sequences, roughly 8.8% of them singletons. Sequencing used CD8+ T cells sorted from PBMCs, obtained 45 days after the yellow fever booster vaccination. These TCRs come from a man aged 18 to 29 who received the YFV17D yellow fever vaccine.

The rearrangement uses TRBV20-1 and TRBJ2-7; a possible D gene is TRBD1 (6 bases). This CDR3 spans 12 amino acids. Trimming took 1 base from V and 6 from J, leaving 10 bases between them. From germline, CDR1 is DFQATT and CDR2 SNEGSKA (reference sequence). CDR3 sequence reads: CSARGTGSEQYV. CDR3 in DNA: TGCAGTGCTAGAGGAACAGGGTCCGAGCAGTACGTC.

The chain combines TRBV27 with TRBJ1-4, with D possibly TRBD1 on 5 matching bases. Trimming left V 1 base short and J 3 bases short, with 9 bases between. Per the germline V gene, CDR1 is MNHEY and CDR2 is SMNVEV (reference sequence). CDR3 length: 15 residues. The CDR3 DNA reads as TGTGCCAGCAGTTTATGGGGGGTGGCTAATGAAAAACTGTTTTTT. Translation gives CASSLWGVANEKLFF.

This clonotype was observed a few times. This chain links TRBV10-3 with TRBJ2-1, with a possible D match to TRBD1 (6 bases). CDR3 length: 16 residues. V was trimmed by 0 bases and J by 3 bases, leaving 12 bases between them. Germline V gene data show CDR1 as ENHRY and CDR2 as SYGVKD. CDR3 DNA: TGTGCCATCAGTGAGTCCTTCACAGGGATCTACAATGAGCAGTTCTTC. Translated: CAISESFTGIYNEQFF.

This clonotype came up a few times. This chain joins TRBV4-1 and TRBJ1-2; D is possibly TRBD1 (5 bases). V shed 4 bases and J shed 4 bases, with 10 bases lying between them. This CDR3 has 13 amino acids. Germline V gene lookup returns CDR1 MGHRA and CDR2 YSYEKL. This chain's CDR3 is CASSPGGAYGYTF. CDR3 DNA sequence: TGCGCCAGCAGCCCGGGGGGAGCCTATGGCTACACCTTC.

Many counts were recorded for this clonotype. The DNA of the CDR3 is TGTGCCAGCAGCCCAGGACAATCCGGCTACACCTTC. Encoded protein: CASSPGQSGYTF. The rearrangement joins TRBV7-9 to TRBJ1-2; D might be TRBD1 (5 bases). The V gene lost 5 bases and the J gene lost 8 bases, with 12 bases spanning the gap. CDR3 size: 12 residues. Germline V gene sequence: CDR1 SEHNR, CDR2 FQNEAQ (reference sequence).

This chain links TRBV15 with TRBJ2-7; a possible D gene is TRBD1 (6 bases). The CDR3 runs 14 residues. Per germline, CDR1 LNHNV and CDR2 YYDKDF (reference sequence). V lost 4 bases and J 2 bases, leaving 12 bases between the germline ends. CDR3 sequence (DNA): TGTGCCACCAGCATTCCAGGGGTGCCCTACGAGCAGTACTTC. It translates to CATSIPGVPYEQYF.

V usage is TRBV6-2 or TRBV6-3 and J usage is TRBJ2-3; D is perhaps TRBD1 (6 bases). V lost 0 bases and J 4 bases, leaving 11 bases between the germline ends. The CDR3 is made up of 15 amino acids. Germline CDR1 is MNHEY and CDR2 is SVGEGT. The CDR3 DNA reads as TGTGCCAGCAGTTACTCGGGGGCTGCGGCAGATACGCAGTATTTT. Translating it yields CASSYSGAAADTQYF.

This clonotype was found a few times. This chain uses TRBV4-3 with TRBJ2-1; D is possibly TRBD1 or TRBD2 (6 bases each). Trimming cost V 1 base and J 2 bases, with 18 bases left between them. The CDR3 is made up of 18 amino acids. Germline V lookup: CDR1 LGHNA, CDR2 YSLEER. CDR3 protein: CASSQAPRGGRPYNEQFF. The CDR3 nucleotides read TGCGCCAGCAGCCAAGCCCCTCGAGGGGGGCGACCCTACAATGAGCAGTTCTTC.

A few counts support this clonotype. The chain has TRBV20-1 and TRBJ1-1; D is undetermined. This CDR3 comprises 17 residues. The V gene's germline CDR1 is DFQATT and CDR2 SNEGSKA (reference sequence). With 1 base removed from V and 0 bases from J, the gap between germline ends came to 18 bases. Written as DNA, the CDR3 is TGCAGTGCTAGAGCTTTCGGGCAAAGGGCCCTGAACACTGAAGCTTTCTTT. Protein sequence: CSARAFGQRALNTEAFF.

This clonotype has a handful of counts. V usage is TRBV12-5 and J usage is TRBJ1-2, with D possibly matching TRBD1 (5 bases). Germline lookup yields CDR1 LGHNT and CDR2 FRNRAP. CDR3 length: 14 amino acids. Trimming pared 5 bases from V and 10 bases from J, leaving 20 bases between. CDR3 loop: CASGAQGGQEDYTF. The CDR3 DNA is TGTGCTAGTGGTGCCCAGGGTGGCCAGGAAGACTACACCTTC.

This clonotype was detected ten times or more. The chain has TRBV7-9 and TRBJ2-5; D not resolved. V was clipped by 6 bases and J by 1 base, with 12 bases between them. This CDR3 is 14 amino acids long. CDR1 is SEHNR, CDR2 FQNEAQ, per germline (reference sequence). As DNA, the CDR3 is TGTGCCAGCAGGAAGGACGGATTCCAAGAGACCCAGTACTTC. Its protein is CASRKDGFQETQYF.

The chain combines TRBV7-9 with TRBJ2-3; no clear D. V was cut by 5 bases and J by 5 bases, with 14 bases left in between. Germline assignment: CDR1 SEHNR and CDR2 FQNEAQ (reference sequence). The CDR3 runs 14 residues. The CDR3 DNA is TGTGCCAGCAGCCCCGAGGTAGGGCGAGATACGCAGTATTTT. It is translated as CASSPEVGRDTQYF.

This clonotype was seen many times. The V and J genes are TRBV5-1 and TRBJ2-3; D not certain. Germline V gives CDR1 SGHRS, CDR2 YFSETQ. The CDR3 has 12 residues. V dropped 0 bases and J dropped 4 bases, with 3 bases sitting between them. The CDR3 loop is CASSLDSDTQYF. Written as DNA, the CDR3 is TGCGCCAGCAGCTTGGATTCAGATACGCAGTATTTT. Looking up the rest from reference TRBV5-1 and TRBJ2-3 gives the full variable domain: KAGVTQTPRYLIKTRGQQVTLSCSPISGHRSVSWYQQTPGQGLQFLFEYFSETQRNKGNFPGRFSGRQFSNSRSEMNVSTLELGDSALYLCASSLDSDTQYFGPGTRLTVL.

The gene calls are TRBV20-1 and TRBJ2-7; D possibly corresponds to TRBD1 (6 bases). Trimming removed 3 bases from V and 2 bases from J, with 11 bases in between. Germline values: CDR1 DFQATT, CDR2 SNEGSKA (reference sequence). This CDR3 is built from 13 residues. The CDR3 sequence: CSASNRDAYEQYF. The CDR3 DNA reads TGCAGTGCTAGTAACAGGGACGCCTACGAGCAGTACTTC.

This clonotype turned up a few times. CDR3 sequence (DNA): TGTGCCAGCAGCTCTCCGACTAGCGGGTTCACCGGGGAGCTGTTTTTT. It yields the protein CASSSPTSGFTGELFF. V gene TRBV11-1 combines with J gene TRBJ2-2; 10 nucleotides match TRBD2. The CDR3 has 16 residues. The junction had 6 bases not matched to a gene; V was cut back by 4 bases and J by 4 bases. Germline V lookup: CDR1 SGHAT, CDR2 FQDESV (reference sequence).

V and J are TRBV10-3 and TRBJ1-1; 7 bases map to TRBD1. The CDR3 has 15 amino acids. The V segment lost 6 bases and the J segment 0 bases; nucleotides outside the gene matches: 7. The germline V gene encodes CDR1 ENHRY and CDR2 SYGVKD. The DNA of the CDR3 is TGTGCCATCAGGGAAACAGGGGTGGTGAACACTGAAGCTTTCTTT. Encoded protein: CAIRETGVVNTEAFF.

The J gene is TRBJ2-4, the V gene TRBV28; 10 bases match TRBD2. J gave up 2 bases and V 3 bases, and 4 bases lay outside the gene matches. Germline lookup yields CDR1 MDHEN and CDR2 SYDVKM. This CDR3 is 16 amino acids long. The CDR3 sequence: CASSFLAGGTKNIQYF. Written as DNA, the CDR3 is TGTGCCAGCAGTTTTTTAGCGGGGGGCACCAAAAACATTCAGTACTTC. Full variable domain (missing parts from reference TRBV28 and TRBJ2-4): DVKVTQSSRYLVKRTGEKVFLECVQDMDHENMFWYRQDPGLGLRLIYFSYDVKMKEKGDIPEGYSVSREKKERFSLILESASTNQTSMYLCASSFLAGGTKNIQYFGAGTRLSVL.

The chain employs TRBV6-6 and TRBJ1-5; D possibly corresponds to TRBD1 (6 bases). The CDR3 is 15 residues long. Germline V gives CDR1 MNHNY, CDR2 SVGAGI (reference sequence). V was pared by 4 bases and J by 4 bases, with 14 bases between. CDR3 loop: CASSSGLTGNQPQHF. CDR3 DNA: TGTGCCAGCAGTTCGGGATTAACAGGGAATCAGCCCCAGCATTTT.